A selection of T cell receptor beta chains follows, all from one sample in a study of T-cell reconstitution after alpha-beta-depleted transplantation in children. TCRdb reanalysed the PCR reads using MiXCR and keeps one entry per CDR3 protein. The repertoire includes some 220,000 distinct CDR3 sequences, approximately 11% of them detected once, and roughly 28% sits in the top ten. Sequencing was performed on PBMCs, taken before TCRalphabeta/CD19-depleted stem cell transplant. These receptors were collected from a child less than two years old with acute myeloid leukemia, due to receive a stem cell transplant. The CDR3 runs from the conserved cysteine through the conserved F or W.

TRBV5-1	TRBJ1-1	CASREGATTEAFF
TRBV25-1	TRBJ1-6	CASSSGAPALHF
TRBV5-1	TRBJ2-5	CASSRLGIQETQYF
TRBV25-1	TRBJ1-5	CASSEYRKGHQPQHF
TRBV5-1	TRBJ1-1	CASSITTENTEAFF
TRBV27	TRBJ2-1	CASSLSSQGAHNEQFF
TRBV19	TRBJ2-1	CASRRVGVYNEQFF
TRBV20-1	TRBJ2-7	CSARDGSGRSHEQYF
TRBV20-1	TRBJ2-7	CSARGIQGKNYEQYF
TRBV5-6	TRBJ2-6	CASSLQGEAWANVLTF
TRBV12-3/TRBV12-4	TRBJ1-4	CASTPRGNSNNEKLFF
TRBV5-4	TRBJ2-1	CASSLGLAGYEQFF
TRBV11-3	TRBJ2-1	CASSPGPSSYNEQFF
TRBV5-1	TRBJ2-1	CASSPAAPSSYNEQFF
TRBV7-9	TRBJ1-2	CASSPSKGDGYTF
TRBV7-8	TRBJ2-5	CASSLRQGIPLEETQYF
TRBV5-1	TRBJ2-2	CASSLALPVNTGELFF
TRBV12-3/TRBV12-4	TRBJ2-7	CASSRLAGGYEQYF
TRBV12-5	TRBJ2-7	CARAVGHREQYF
TRBV20-1	TRBJ1-2	CSATPGTDYGYTF
TRBV3-1	TRBJ2-5	CASSQVLPKGTQYF
TRBV6-2/TRBV6-3	TRBJ1-5	CASSYLSAVQPQHF
TRBV4-3	TRBJ1-6	CASSQAQTGGSGSPLHF
TRBV5-1	TRBJ1-1	CASSLEGRGNTEAFF
TRBV11-1	TRBJ2-2	CASTLSAAGELFF
TRBV5-1	TRBJ1-6	CASGAGYNSPLHF
TRBV30	TRBJ1-2	CVTSVILHGYTF
TRBV4-2	TRBJ2-1	CASSQGVAGSDEQFF
TRBV12-3/TRBV12-4	TRBJ1-2	CASSLARRFYGYTF